These T cell receptor beta chains were read from a single sample in a study of CD8 T cells in Susac syndrome. Using its own MiXCR run on the immunoSEQ multiplex PCR reads, TCRdb lists one record per CDR3 protein. The sample includes roughly 300,000 distinct CDR3 sequences, about 85% of them seen just once. The sequenced sample consisted of CD8+ T cells from PBMCs. These receptors all stem from a human donor with multiple sclerosis. The CDR3 runs from the conserved cysteine through the conserved F or W.

v_call	cdr3_aa
TRBV9	CASSGGLAGGLGNEQFF
TRBV27	CASRASPGTAKNIQYF
TRBV7-8	CASEDRGTGELFF
TRBV10-3	CAISGGGIAPETQYF
TRBV6-5	CASSYSPIPDTQYF
TRBV3-1	CTSSQGNKYFTDTQYF
TRBV6-5	CASQDGDSWYNEQFF
TRBV11-2	CASSRTGTATEKLFF
TRBV7-2	CASSLGDAYNEQFF
TRBV25-1	CASSYGTSGSNEQFF
TRBV30	CAWSVVGDEQFF
TRBV29-1	CSVDGKRDGEQYF
TRBV29-1	CSVEVGPGGGDGYTF
TRBV10-3	CAINPVGTGELFF
TRBV27	CASSLGTSGSRTGELFF
TRBV7-9	CASSLWTEEADTQYF
TRBV24-1	CATSDSVLAGVEEQFF
TRBV7-9	CASSSIDRRNEQFF
TRBV25-1	CASSVDLQETQYF
TRBV5-5	CASSITGGWGNQPQHF
TRBV24-1	CATSDLGASYNEQFF
TRBV4-1	CASSQGLAGGPGYEQYF
TRBV27	CASSLQRVGTDTQYF
TRBV7-2	CASNLGLAFTDTQYF
TRBV20-1	CSVNYGYTF
TRBV6-6	CASSWEGVSNQPQHF
TRBV20-1	CSARSSGSGGELFF
TRBV2	CANNDRDYGYTF
TRBV27	CASSTPGTGGWSTEAFF
TRBV7-8	CASSTSLPGSPLF
TRBV28	CASSLGPRGTGELFF
TRBV5-6	CASSSSLTGPTTNEKLFF
TRBV9	CASSVGLVSRNSYEQYF
TRBV6-1	CASSGTRAGKTEAFF
TRBV14	CASSQGNAGQDGEQFF
TRBV27	CASSSIRRVPGANVLTF